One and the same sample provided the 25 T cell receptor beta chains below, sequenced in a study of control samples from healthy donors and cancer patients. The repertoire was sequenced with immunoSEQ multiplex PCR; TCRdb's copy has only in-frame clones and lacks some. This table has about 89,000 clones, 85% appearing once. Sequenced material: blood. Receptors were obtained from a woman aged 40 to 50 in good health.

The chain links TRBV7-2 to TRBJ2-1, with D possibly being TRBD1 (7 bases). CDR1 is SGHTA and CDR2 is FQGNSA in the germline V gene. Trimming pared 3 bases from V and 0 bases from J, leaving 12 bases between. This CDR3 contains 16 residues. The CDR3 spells CASSLGQGGSYNEQFF. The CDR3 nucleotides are TGTGCCAGCAGCTTGGGTCAGGGGGGCTCCTACAATGAGCAGTTCTTC.

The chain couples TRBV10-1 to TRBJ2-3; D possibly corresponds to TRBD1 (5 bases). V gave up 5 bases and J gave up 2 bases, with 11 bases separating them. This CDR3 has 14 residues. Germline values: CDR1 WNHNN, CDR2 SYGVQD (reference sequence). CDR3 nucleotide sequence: TGCGCCAGCAGTTTGACAGCTGACACAGATACGCAGTATTTT. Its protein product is CASSLTADTDTQYF.

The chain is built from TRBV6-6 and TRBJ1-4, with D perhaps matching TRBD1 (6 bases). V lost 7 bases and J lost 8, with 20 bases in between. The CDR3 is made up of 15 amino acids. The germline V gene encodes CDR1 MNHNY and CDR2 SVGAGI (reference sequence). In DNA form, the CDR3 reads TGTGCCAGCACCCCCGGGGGGCTTGTGGGGGAAAAACTGTTTTTT. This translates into CASTPGGLVGEKLFF.

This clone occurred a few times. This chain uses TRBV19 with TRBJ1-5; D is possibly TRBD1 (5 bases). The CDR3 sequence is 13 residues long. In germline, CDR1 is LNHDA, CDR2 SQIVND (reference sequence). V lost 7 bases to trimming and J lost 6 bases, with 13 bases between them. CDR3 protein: CASTKGRSQPQHF. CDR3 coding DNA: TGTGCCAGTACCAAGGGACGATCTCAGCCCCAGCATTTT.

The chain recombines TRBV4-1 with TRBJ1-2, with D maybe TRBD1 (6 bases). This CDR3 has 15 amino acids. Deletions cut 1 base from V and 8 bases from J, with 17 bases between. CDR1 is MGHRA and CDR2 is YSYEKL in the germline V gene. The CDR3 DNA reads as TGCGCCAGCAGCCAAGTCGGGGGCGTAAGCCAGGGCTACACCTTC. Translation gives CASSQVGGVSQGYTF.

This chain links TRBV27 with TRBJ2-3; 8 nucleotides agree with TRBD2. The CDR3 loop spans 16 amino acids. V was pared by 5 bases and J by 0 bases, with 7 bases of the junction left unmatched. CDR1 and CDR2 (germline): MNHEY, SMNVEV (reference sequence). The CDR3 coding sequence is TGTGCCAGCAGTAGCTCGCGGGGGGCTAGCACAGATACGCAGTATTTT. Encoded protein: CASSSSRGASTDTQYF.

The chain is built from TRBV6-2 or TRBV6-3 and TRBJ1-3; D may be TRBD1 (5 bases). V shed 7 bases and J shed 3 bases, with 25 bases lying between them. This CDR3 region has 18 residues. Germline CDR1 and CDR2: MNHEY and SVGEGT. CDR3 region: CASIPLSGQYGGGNTIYF. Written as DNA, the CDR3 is TGTGCCAGCATCCCCTTGTCGGGGCAGTATGGAGGTGGAAACACCATATATTTT.

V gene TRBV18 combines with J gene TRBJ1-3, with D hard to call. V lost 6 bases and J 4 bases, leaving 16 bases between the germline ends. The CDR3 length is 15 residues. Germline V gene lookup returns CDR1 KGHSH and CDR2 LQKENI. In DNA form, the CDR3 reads TGTGCCAGCTCGCCCCCAAGCCTCTCGGGAAACACCATATATTTT. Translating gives CASSPPSLSGNTIYF. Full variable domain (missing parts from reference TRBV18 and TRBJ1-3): NAGVMQNPRHLVRRRGQEARLRCSPMKGHSHVYWYRQLPEEGLKFMVYLQKENIIDESGMPKERFSAEFPKEGPSILRIQQVVRGDSAAYFCASSPPSLSGNTIYFGEGSWLTVV.

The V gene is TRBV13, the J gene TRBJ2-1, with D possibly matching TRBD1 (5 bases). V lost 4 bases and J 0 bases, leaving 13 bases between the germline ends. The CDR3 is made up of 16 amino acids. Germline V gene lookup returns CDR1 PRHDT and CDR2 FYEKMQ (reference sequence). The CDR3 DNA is TGTGCCAGCAGCTCACAGACTGACAGCTCCTACAATGAGCAGTTCTTC. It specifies CASSSQTDSSYNEQFF.

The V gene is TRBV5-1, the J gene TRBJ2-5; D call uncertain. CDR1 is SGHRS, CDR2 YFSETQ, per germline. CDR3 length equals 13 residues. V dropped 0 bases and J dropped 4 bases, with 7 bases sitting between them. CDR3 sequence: CASSLVGGETQYF. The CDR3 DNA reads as TGCGCCAGCAGCTTGGTGGGTGGAGAGACCCAGTACTTC.

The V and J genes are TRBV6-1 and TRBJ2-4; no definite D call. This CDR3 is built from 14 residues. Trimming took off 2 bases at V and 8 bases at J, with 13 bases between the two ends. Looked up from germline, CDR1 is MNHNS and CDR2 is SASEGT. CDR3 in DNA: TGTGCCAGCAGTGAATTGAAGGGTTTGGACATTCAGTACTTC. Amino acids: CASSELKGLDIQYF.

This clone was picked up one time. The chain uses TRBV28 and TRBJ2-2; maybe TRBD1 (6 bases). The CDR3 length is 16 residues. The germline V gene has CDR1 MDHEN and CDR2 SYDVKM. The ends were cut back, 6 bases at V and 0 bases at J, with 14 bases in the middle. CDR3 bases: TGTGCCAGCAGCCAAAACAGGGCCCCGAACACCGGGGAGCTGTTTTTT. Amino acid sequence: CASSQNRAPNTGELFF.

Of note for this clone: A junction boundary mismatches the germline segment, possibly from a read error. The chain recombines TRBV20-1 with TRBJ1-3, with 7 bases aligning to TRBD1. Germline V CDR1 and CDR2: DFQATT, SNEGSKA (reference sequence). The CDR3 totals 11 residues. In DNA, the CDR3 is TGCAGTGCTAGAGATTCCGGACAGGACTTCTTT. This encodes CSARDSGQDFF.

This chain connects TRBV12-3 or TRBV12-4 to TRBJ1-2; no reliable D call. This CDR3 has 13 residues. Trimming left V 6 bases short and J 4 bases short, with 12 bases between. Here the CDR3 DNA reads TGTGCCAGCAGGAGCGCTCTCTTCTATGGCTACACCTTC. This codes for CASRSALFYGYTF.

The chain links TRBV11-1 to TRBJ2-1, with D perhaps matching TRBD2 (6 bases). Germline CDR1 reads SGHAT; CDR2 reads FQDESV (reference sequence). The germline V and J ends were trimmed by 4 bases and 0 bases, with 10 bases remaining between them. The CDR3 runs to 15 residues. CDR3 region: CASSWWGDSYNEQFF. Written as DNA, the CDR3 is TGTGCCAGCAGCTGGTGGGGGGACTCCTACAATGAGCAGTTCTTC.

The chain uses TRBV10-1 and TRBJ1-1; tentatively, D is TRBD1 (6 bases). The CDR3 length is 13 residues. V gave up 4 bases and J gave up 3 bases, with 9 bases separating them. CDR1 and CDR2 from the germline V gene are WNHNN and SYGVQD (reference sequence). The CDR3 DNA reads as TGCGCCAGCAGTGGGGACACAGACACTGAAGCTTTCTTT. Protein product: CASSGDTDTEAFF.

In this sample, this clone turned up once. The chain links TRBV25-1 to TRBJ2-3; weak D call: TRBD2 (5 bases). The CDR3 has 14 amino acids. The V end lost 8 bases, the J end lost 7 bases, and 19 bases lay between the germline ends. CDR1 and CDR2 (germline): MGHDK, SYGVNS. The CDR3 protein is CASALATLGNTQYF. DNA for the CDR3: TGTGCCAGCGCCCTAGCAACACTTGGGAATACGCAGTATTTT.

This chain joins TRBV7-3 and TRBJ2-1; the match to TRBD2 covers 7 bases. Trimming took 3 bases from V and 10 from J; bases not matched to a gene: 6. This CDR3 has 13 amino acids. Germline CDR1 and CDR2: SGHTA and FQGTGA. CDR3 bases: TGTGCCAGCAGCTTGTCGGGGGGAAGAGAGCAGTTCTTC. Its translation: CASSLSGGREQFF.

The CDR3 loop is CAWRKRTGDYEQYF. The DNA of the CDR3 is TGTGCCTGGAGGAAAAGGACAGGAGACTACGAGCAGTACTTC. The chain carries TRBV30 and TRBJ2-7; 7 nucleotides align to TRBD1. The CDR3 extends over 14 amino acids. The J segment lost 3 bases and the V segment lost 3 bases, leaving 8 bases of the junction unmatched. The germline V gene encodes CDR1 GTSNPN and CDR2 SVGIG (reference sequence).

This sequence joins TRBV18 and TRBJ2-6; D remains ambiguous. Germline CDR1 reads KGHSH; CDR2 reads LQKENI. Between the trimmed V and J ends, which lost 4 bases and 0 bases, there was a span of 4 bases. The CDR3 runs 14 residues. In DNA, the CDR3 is TGTGCCAGCTCACTTAGCTCTGGGGCCAACGTCCTGACTTTC. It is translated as CASSLSSGANVLTF. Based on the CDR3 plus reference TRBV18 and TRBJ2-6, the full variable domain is NAGVMQNPRHLVRRRGQEARLRCSPMKGHSHVYWYRQLPEEGLKFMVYLQKENIIDESGMPKERFSAEFPKEGPSILRIQQVVRGDSAAYFCASSLSSGANVLTFGAGSRLTVL.

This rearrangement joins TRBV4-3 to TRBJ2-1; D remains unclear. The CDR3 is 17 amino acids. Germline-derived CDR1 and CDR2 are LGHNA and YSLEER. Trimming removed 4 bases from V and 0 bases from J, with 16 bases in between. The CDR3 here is CASSPLKGCLSYNEQFF. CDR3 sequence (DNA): TGCGCCAGCAGCCCGCTCAAGGGATGCCTCTCCTACAATGAGCAGTTCTTC.

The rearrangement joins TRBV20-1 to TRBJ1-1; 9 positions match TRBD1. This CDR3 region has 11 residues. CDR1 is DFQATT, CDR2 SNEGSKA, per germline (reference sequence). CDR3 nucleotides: TGCAGGGGACAGGGTGGAACTGAAGCTTTCTTT. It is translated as CRGQGGTEAFF.

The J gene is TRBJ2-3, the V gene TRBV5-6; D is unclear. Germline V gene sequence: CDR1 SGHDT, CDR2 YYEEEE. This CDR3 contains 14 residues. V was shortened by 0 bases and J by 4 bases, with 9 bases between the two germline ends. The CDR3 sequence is CASSLVRLPDTQYF. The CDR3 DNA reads TGTGCCAGCAGCTTGGTTAGACTCCCAGATACGCAGTATTTT.

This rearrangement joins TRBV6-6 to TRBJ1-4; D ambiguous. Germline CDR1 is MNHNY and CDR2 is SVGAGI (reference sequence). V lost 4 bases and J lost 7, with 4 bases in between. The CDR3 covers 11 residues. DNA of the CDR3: TGTGCCAGCAGTTCCCTTGAAAAACTGTTTTTT. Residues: CASSSLEKLFF.

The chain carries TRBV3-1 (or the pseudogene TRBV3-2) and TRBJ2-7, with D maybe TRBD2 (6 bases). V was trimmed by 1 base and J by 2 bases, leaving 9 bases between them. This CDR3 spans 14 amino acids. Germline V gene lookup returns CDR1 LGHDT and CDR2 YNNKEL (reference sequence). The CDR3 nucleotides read TGTGCCAGCAGCCAAGGGGGGGAGACCTACGAGCAGTACTTC. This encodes CASSQGGETYEQYF.